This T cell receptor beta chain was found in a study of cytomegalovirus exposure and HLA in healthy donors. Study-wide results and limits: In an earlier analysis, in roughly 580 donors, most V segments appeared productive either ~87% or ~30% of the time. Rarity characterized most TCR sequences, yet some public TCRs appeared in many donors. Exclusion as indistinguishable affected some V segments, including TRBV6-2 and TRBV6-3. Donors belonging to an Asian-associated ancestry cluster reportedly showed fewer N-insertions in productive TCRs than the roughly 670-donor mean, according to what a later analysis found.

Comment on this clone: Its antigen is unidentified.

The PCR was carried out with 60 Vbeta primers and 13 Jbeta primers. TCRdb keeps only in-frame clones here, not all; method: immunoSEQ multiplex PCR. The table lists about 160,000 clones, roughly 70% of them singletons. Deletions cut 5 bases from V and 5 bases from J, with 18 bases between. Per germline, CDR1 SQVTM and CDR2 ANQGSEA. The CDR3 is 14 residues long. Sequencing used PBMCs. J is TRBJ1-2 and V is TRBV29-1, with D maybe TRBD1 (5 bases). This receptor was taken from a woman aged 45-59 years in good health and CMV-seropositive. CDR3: CSVLYVDNLYGYTF. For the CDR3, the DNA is TGCAGCGTTCTCTACGTGGACAACCTTTATGGCTACACCTTC.